This T cell receptor beta chain was sequenced in a study of cytomegalovirus exposure and HLA in healthy donors. Study results and caveats: A few chains linked to CMV were shown in vitro to be specific for CMV antigens.

Primers: 60 Vbeta forward and 13 Jbeta reverse. Sequencing was performed with immunoSEQ multiplex PCR; in TCRdb, only in-frame clones are kept and a portion is missing. Recorded for this sample: about 58,000 clones. Concerning this clone itself: Its antigen is still unknown.

Germline CDR1 reads MDHEN; CDR2 reads SYDVKM. Germline trimming cut 4 bases from V and 0 bases from J; bases unmatched to any gene: 8. The CDR3 consists of 16 residues. The sample consisted of PBMCs. This TCR was sampled from a male donor in good health and CMV-seronegative. This rearrangement joins TRBV28 to TRBJ1-1; 7 positions match TRBD1. The CDR3, as DNA: TGTGCCAGCAGTTCCCCGACAGGGAACATGAACACTGAAGCTTTCTTT. It encodes CASSSPTGNMNTEAFF.